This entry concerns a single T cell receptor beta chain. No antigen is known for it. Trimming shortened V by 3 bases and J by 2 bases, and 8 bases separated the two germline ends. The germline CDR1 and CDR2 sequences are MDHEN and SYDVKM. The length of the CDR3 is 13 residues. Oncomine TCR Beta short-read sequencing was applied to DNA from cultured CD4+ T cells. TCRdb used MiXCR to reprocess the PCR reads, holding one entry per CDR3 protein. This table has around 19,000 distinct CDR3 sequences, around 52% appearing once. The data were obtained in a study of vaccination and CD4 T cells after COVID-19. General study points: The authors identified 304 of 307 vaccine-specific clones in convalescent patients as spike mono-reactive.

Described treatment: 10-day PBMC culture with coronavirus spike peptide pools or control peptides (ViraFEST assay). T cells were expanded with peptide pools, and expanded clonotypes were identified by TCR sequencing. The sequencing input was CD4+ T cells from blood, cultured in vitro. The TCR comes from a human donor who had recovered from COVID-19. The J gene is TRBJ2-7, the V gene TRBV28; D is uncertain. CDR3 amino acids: CASSFSVTYEQYF. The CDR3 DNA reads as TGTGCCAGCAGTTTTTCGGTGACCTACGAGCAGTACTTC.